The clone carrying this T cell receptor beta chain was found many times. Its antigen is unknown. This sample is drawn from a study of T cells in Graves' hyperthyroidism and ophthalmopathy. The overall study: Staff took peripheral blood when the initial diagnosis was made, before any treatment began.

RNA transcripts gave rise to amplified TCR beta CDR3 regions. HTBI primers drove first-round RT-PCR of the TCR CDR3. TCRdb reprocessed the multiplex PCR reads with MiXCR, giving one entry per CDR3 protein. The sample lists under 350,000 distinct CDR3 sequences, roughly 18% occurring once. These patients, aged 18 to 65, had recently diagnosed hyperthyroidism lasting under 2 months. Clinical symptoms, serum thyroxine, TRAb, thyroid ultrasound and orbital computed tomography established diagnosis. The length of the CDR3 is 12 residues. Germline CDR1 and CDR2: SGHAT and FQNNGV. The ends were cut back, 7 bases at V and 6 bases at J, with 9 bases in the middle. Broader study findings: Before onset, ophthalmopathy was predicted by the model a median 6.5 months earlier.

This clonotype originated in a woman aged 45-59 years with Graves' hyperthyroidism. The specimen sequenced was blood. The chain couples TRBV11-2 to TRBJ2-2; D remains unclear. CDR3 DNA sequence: TGTGCCAGCACACCCCAGTCCGGGGAGCTGTTTTTT. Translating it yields CASTPQSGELFF.